The next 23 T cell receptor beta chains were all read from a single sample in a study of T-cell memory formation after mild COVID-19. TCRdb used MiXCR to reprocess the 5' RACE reads, holding one entry per CDR3 protein. This sample has fewer than 650,000 distinct CDR3 sequences, with around a sixth found just once. The material sequenced was PBMCs or a T cell subset sorted from them (not recorded which). Receptor source: an adult woman who had mild COVID-19 (a few samples of this study predate the infection). Cell type and time point are not known.

This clonotype occurred a few times. The rearrangement uses TRBV5-1 and TRBJ2-3; 14 nucleotides align to TRBD2. Germline V gene sequence: CDR1 SGHRS, CDR2 YFSETQ. The CDR3 spans 17 residues. Trimming took 3 bases from V and 4 from J; bases not matched to a gene: 7. The DNA of the CDR3 is TGCGCCAGCAGCTCGAGACTAGCGGGGGGGCCCGCAGATACGCAGTATTTT. Translated, it gives CASSSRLAGGPADTQYF. Together with reference TRBV5-1 and TRBJ2-3, the CDR3 gives the full variable domain: KAGVTQTPRYLIKTRGQQVTLSCSPISGHRSVSWYQQTPGQGLQFLFEYFSETQRNKGNFPGRFSGRQFSNSRSEMNVSTLELGDSALYLCASSSRLAGGPADTQYFGPGTRLTVL.

This clonotype has a handful of counts. This chain uses TRBV7-8 with TRBJ2-1; 7 nucleotides line up with TRBD1. Germline CDR1 SGHVS, CDR2 FQNEAQ. The CDR3 has 16 residues. V lost 5 bases and J lost 4; bases outside the gene matches: 11. The CDR3 nucleotides read TGTGCCAGCAGCGTAACAGGGGATGGAGGTTACAATGAGCAGTTCTTC. It codes for CASSVTGDGGYNEQFF.

The genes are TRBV6-5 and TRBJ2-1; the match to TRBD2 covers 11 bases. Germline lookup yields CDR1 MNHEY and CDR2 SVGAGI. This CDR3 has 15 amino acids. Trimming cost V 5 bases and J 9 bases; bases outside gene matches: 9. The CDR3 loop reads CASSRGTSGSLEQFF. CDR3 DNA sequence: TGTGCCAGCAGTCGGGGTACTAGCGGGAGTCTTGAGCAGTTCTTC.

This clonotype has a handful of counts. The chain links TRBV2 to TRBJ1-1; 9 positions match TRBD1. Germline CDR1 is SNHLY and CDR2 is FYNNEI. This CDR3 contains 15 residues. Trimming removed 6 bases from V and 0 bases from J; junction bases left unmatched: 5. The CDR3 DNA sequence: TGTGCCAGCAGGCCGGACAGGGGTCTGAACACTGAAGCTTTCTTT. Translation: CASRPDRGLNTEAFF.

Only a few counts were recorded for this clonotype. The genes are TRBV6-2 or TRBV6-3 and TRBJ2-6; D could derive from TRBD1 or TRBD2 (5 bases each). The CDR3 sequence is 18 residues long. In germline, CDR1 is MNHEY, CDR2 SVGEGT. The CDR3 region has the DNA TGTGCTTGCAGTCAACTCCGGGACGTCCTATCTGGGGCCAACGTCCTGACTTTC. Protein product: CACSQLRDVLSGANVLTF.

This clonotype was seen a few times. The V call is TRBV20-1, the J call TRBJ2-5; the match to TRBD2 covers 9 bases. The ends lost 3 bases at V and 6 bases at J; junction bases unmatched: 5. The CDR3 spans 13 residues. The germline gives CDR1 DFQATT, CDR2 SNEGSKA (reference sequence). CDR3 amino acids: CSARRAGGQTQYF. DNA of the CDR3: TGCAGTGCTAGGAGAGCGGGGGGTCAGACCCAGTACTTC.

The genes are TRBV5-1 and TRBJ2-5; D is possibly TRBD1 (6 bases). The germline V gene has CDR1 SGHRS and CDR2 YFSETQ. This CDR3 region has 14 residues. V was pared by 3 bases and J by 3 bases, with 12 bases between. As DNA, the CDR3 is TGCGCCAGCAGCTCCGGGACATCGAAAGAGACCCAGTACTTC. Residues: CASSSGTSKETQYF. Based on the CDR3 plus reference TRBV5-1 and TRBJ2-5, the full variable domain is KAGVTQTPRYLIKTRGQQVTLSCSPISGHRSVSWYQQTPGQGLQFLFEYFSETQRNKGNFPGRFSGRQFSNSRSEMNVSTLELGDSALYLCASSSGTSKETQYFGPGTRLLVL.

This clonotype was detected a few times. The chain recombines TRBV9 with TRBJ2-7; 9 nucleotides agree with TRBD1. V lost 3 bases to trimming and J lost 0 bases; unmatched junction nucleotides: 7. Germline V gives CDR1 SGDLS, CDR2 YYNGEE. CDR3 length: 16 residues. CDR3 sequence (DNA): TGTGCCAGCAGCGCGGGCGGGACAGGGATCTCCTACGAGCAGTACTTC. Encoded protein: CASSAGGTGISYEQYF.

There are many counts of this clonotype. The chain links TRBV7-3 to TRBJ2-7, with 9 bases lining up with TRBD1. Per germline, CDR1 SGHTA and CDR2 FQGTGA. The CDR3 covers 13 residues. Germline trimming cut 4 bases from V and 5 bases from J; bases unmatched to any gene: 3. The CDR3 here is CASSSGQGDEQYF. The CDR3 DNA reads as TGTGCCAGCAGCTCGGGACAGGGAGACGAGCAGTACTTC.

This clonotype has ten or more counts. This chain links TRBV18 with TRBJ2-7, with 10 bases that match TRBD2. CDR3 size: 15 residues. Per germline, CDR1 KGHSH and CDR2 LQKENI. Trimming cost V 6 bases and J 0 bases; bases outside gene matches: 5. The DNA of the CDR3 is TGTGCCAGCTCGCCAGGACTAGCGGTCTCCTACGAGCAGTACTTC. This encodes CASSPGLAVSYEQYF.

This clonotype has a handful of counts. This rearrangement joins TRBV6-5 to TRBJ1-5; 9 bases are shared with TRBD1. The CDR3 consists of 15 residues. Germline CDR1 MNHEY, CDR2 SVGAGI. The J segment lost 1 base and the V segment lost 2 bases, leaving 0 bases of the junction unmatched. The CDR3 spells CASSYGTGSNQPQHF. The CDR3 nucleotides are TGTGCCAGCAGTTACGGGACAGGGAGCAATCAGCCCCAGCATTTT.

There are a few counts of this clonotype. V usage is TRBV24-1 and J usage is TRBJ2-7, with TRBD1 matching 9 bases. Germline CDR1 is KGHDR and CDR2 is SFDVKD. Germline trimming cut 3 bases from V and 0 bases from J; bases unmatched to any gene: 5. The CDR3 sequence is 16 residues long. CDR3 region: CATSDPVGQGSYEQYF. The CDR3 DNA reads TGTGCCACCAGTGATCCAGTGGGACAGGGCTCCTACGAGCAGTACTTC.

The chain couples TRBV6-2 or TRBV6-3 to TRBJ1-5; D is unclear. V was shortened by 5 bases and J by 0 bases, with 8 bases between the two germline ends. CDR1 and CDR2 from the germline V gene are MNHEY and SVGEGT. The length of the CDR3 is 14 residues. The CDR3 here is CASSTGYSNQPQHF. The CDR3 DNA reads TGTGCCAGCAGTACGGGATATAGCAATCAGCCCCAGCATTTT.

This clonotype has a single count. This chain connects TRBV5-1 to TRBJ2-5; D gene uncertain. CDR1 is SGHRS and CDR2 is YFSETQ in the germline V gene. Trimming took 0 bases from V and 4 from J, leaving 13 bases between them. This CDR3 is built from 15 residues. The chain's CDR3 is CASSLALGSLETQYF. In nucleotides, the CDR3 is TGCGCCAGCAGCTTGGCCCTGGGCAGCCTAGAGACCCAGTACTTC.

This clonotype has only a few counts. V and J are TRBV29-1 and TRBJ2-1; TRBD1 agrees at 7 bases. This CDR3 is 13 amino acids long. CDR1 and CDR2 from the germline V gene are SQVTM and ANQGSEA. V lost 6 bases and J lost 0; bases outside the gene matches: 2. The CDR3 region is CSVGQVSYNEQFF. The CDR3 DNA is TGCAGCGTCGGACAGGTCTCCTACAATGAGCAGTTCTTC.

The rearrangement uses TRBV2 and TRBJ2-2; 16 bases align to TRBD2. The CDR3 sequence is 20 residues long. CDR1 SNHLY and CDR2 FYNNEI come from the germline V gene. V lost 3 bases and J lost 3; bases outside the gene matches: 10. CDR3 residues: CASSETLGLAGGLDTGELFF. For the CDR3, the DNA is TGTGCCAGCAGTGAGACCTTGGGACTAGCGGGGGGGCTCGACACCGGGGAGCTGTTTTTT.

This clonotype was detected ten times or more. The chain is built from TRBV7-2 and TRBJ2-2; D is ambiguous. The CDR3 length is 12 residues. Germline loops: CDR1 SGHTA, CDR2 FQGNSA. The ends were cut back, 0 bases at V and 6 bases at J, with 2 bases in the middle. The CDR3 reads CASSLASGELFF. In DNA, the CDR3 is TGTGCCAGCAGCTTAGCGTCCGGGGAGCTGTTTTTT. The full variable domain, with the rest looked up from reference TRBV7-2 and TRBJ2-2, is GAGVSQSPSNKVTEKGKDVELRCDPISGHTALYWYRQSLGQGLEFLIYFQGNSAPDKSGLPSDRFSAERTGGSVSTLTIQRTQQEDSAVYLCASSLASGELFFGEGSRLTVL.

The chain is built from TRBV29-1 and TRBJ2-7, with TRBD2 matching 12 bases. The V gene's germline CDR1 is SQVTM and CDR2 ANQGSEA. The junction had 3 bases not matched to a gene; V was cut back by 4 bases and J by 5 bases. The CDR3 length is 13 residues. CDR3 nucleotides: TGCAGCGTTGGGACTAGCGGGAATCACGAGCAGTACTTC. Its protein is CSVGTSGNHEQYF.

This chain uses TRBV20-1 with TRBJ2-6; a possible D gene is TRBD2 (6 bases). Trimming took off 5 bases at V and 1 base at J, with 6 bases between the two ends. This CDR3 contains 13 residues. Germline CDR1 reads DFQATT; CDR2 reads SNEGSKA (reference sequence). CDR3 in amino acids: CSAGGSGANVLTF. The DNA for the CDR3 is TGCAGTGCTGGGGGGTCTGGGGCCAACGTCCTGACTTTC.

This clonotype was seen more than once but under ten times. The chain carries TRBV12-3 or TRBV12-4 and TRBJ2-5; 8 positions match TRBD1. The CDR3 is 15 amino acids. V shed 4 bases and J 4 bases; nucleotides not matched to a gene: 8. The CDR3 reads CASSSQTGAGETQYF. The DNA of the CDR3 is TGTGCCAGCAGTTCACAGACAGGGGCGGGAGAGACCCAGTACTTC.

This sequence joins TRBV2 and TRBJ2-7; D ambiguous. The CDR3 has 10 residues. CDR1 is SNHLY and CDR2 is FYNNEI in the germline V gene. The germline V and J ends were trimmed by 6 bases and 7 bases, with 7 bases remaining between them. CDR3 nucleotides: TGTGCCAGCAGACCCCTTGAGCAGTACTTC. Its translation is CASRPLEQYF.

DNA for the CDR3: TGTGCCAGCAGTGACCATAGCGGGAGGGTGTCCGAGCAGTACTTC. This translates into CASSDHSGRVSEQYF. The gene calls are TRBV2 and TRBJ2-7, with TRBD2 identical over 11 bases. V was clipped by 3 bases and J by 6 bases; unmatched bases: 7. The CDR3 length is 15 residues. The V gene's germline CDR1 is SNHLY and CDR2 FYNNEI.

The sample holds a few counts of this clonotype. The rearrangement uses TRBV12-3 or TRBV12-4 and TRBJ2-5; D is undetermined. V was pared by 3 bases and J by 5 bases, with 16 bases between. This CDR3 contains 15 residues. The CDR3 spells CASSLWWVARETQYF. The CDR3 coding sequence is TGTGCCAGCAGTTTGTGGTGGGTGGCTAGGGAGACCCAGTACTTC.